These 32 T cell receptor beta chains were sequenced from one sample in a study of cytomegalovirus exposure and HLA in healthy donors. In the PCR, 60 Vbeta and 13 Jbeta primers were used. Produced via immunoSEQ multiplex PCR; TCRdb's table is partial and in-frame only. The table lists 150,000 to 200,000 clones, 82% of them singletons. The sample taken for sequencing was PBMCs. The receptors were gathered from a girl aged 2 to 9 in good health and CMV-seropositive.

The gene calls are TRBV7-9 and TRBJ1-1; possibly TRBD1 for D (6 bases). CDR1 and CDR2 from the germline V gene are SEHNR and FQNEAQ (reference sequence). This CDR3 spans 14 amino acids. Trimming cost V 2 bases and J 5 bases, with 12 bases left between them. The CDR3 DNA reads as TGTGCCAGCAGCTTATACAGGGTCGGAACTGAAGCTTTCTTT. It translates to CASSLYRVGTEAFF.

The chain combines TRBV2 with TRBJ2-2; 7 bases match TRBD1. Per the germline V gene, CDR1 is SNHLY and CDR2 is FYNNEI. The CDR3 runs to 14 residues. The J segment lost 0 bases and the V segment lost 7 bases, leaving 2 bases of the junction unmatched. The DNA for the CDR3 is TGTGCCAGCAAAGACAGGGCGAACACCGGGGAGCTGTTTTTT. Translated, it gives CASKDRANTGELFF.

The chain links TRBV4-1 to TRBJ1-2; the D is unclear. The V gene lost 1 base and the J gene lost 2 bases, with 8 bases spanning the gap. Germline V CDR1 and CDR2: MGHRA, YSYEKL. The CDR3 is made up of 14 amino acids. DNA of the CDR3: TGCGCCAGCAGCCAAGTGAACAGAAACTATGGCTACACCTTC. Translated: CASSQVNRNYGYTF.

The chain employs TRBV7-9 and TRBJ2-7, with 8 positions matching TRBD1. J was trimmed by 5 bases and V by 3 bases; bases with no gene match: 21. Germline CDR1 SEHNR, CDR2 FQNEAQ (reference sequence). The CDR3 runs 19 residues. The DNA for the CDR3 is TGTGCCAGCAGCTTTCGCAAGTTTAGTGGCAGGGGGCCCCTTGACGAGCAGTACTTC. Translation: CASSFRKFSGRGPLDEQYF.

This chain uses TRBV30 with TRBJ2-7; tentative D call: TRBD2 (7 bases). CDR1 and CDR2 (germline): GTSNPN, SVGIG (reference sequence). CDR3 length equals 14 residues. Trimming shortened V by 1 base and J by 3 bases, and 13 bases separated the two germline ends. The CDR3 reads CAWSGGRESYEQYF. Here the CDR3 DNA reads TGTGCCTGGAGTGGGGGGCGGGAGAGCTACGAGCAGTACTTC.

The chain has TRBV2 and TRBJ2-3; D gene ambiguous. Germline V lookup: CDR1 SNHLY, CDR2 FYNNEI. V shed 6 bases and J shed 2 bases, with 12 bases lying between them. The CDR3 totals 14 residues. CDR3 DNA: TGTGCCAGCAGCCCTGGGCTATCCACAGATACGCAGTATTTT. Protein: CASSPGLSTDTQYF. The whole variable domain, filled in from reference TRBV2 and TRBJ2-3, reads EPEVTQTPSHQVTQMGQEVILRCVPISNHLYFYWYRQILGQKVEFLVSFYNNEISEKSEIFDDQFSVERPDGSNFTLKIRSTKLEDSAMYFCASSPGLSTDTQYFGPGTRLTVL.

The CDR3 sequence is CASSPRQTSGRNIQYF. The CDR3 coding sequence is TGTGCCAGCAGCCCCCGCCAGACTAGCGGGAGGAACATTCAGTACTTC. V and J are TRBV4-2 and TRBJ2-4, with 13 positions matching TRBD2. This CDR3 spans 16 amino acids. V dropped 4 bases and J dropped 7; count of bases not matched to a gene: 7. CDR1 is LGHNA, CDR2 YNFKEQ, per germline.

V and J are TRBV7-3 and TRBJ2-2, with 10 nucleotides matching TRBD2. CDR1 is SGHTA and CDR2 is FQGTGA in the germline V gene. This CDR3 has 15 residues. The trim removed 4 bases at V and 6 bases at J, leaving 5 bases unmatched. The CDR3 spells CASSSRAGGPGELFF. CDR3 DNA: TGTGCCAGCAGCTCCCGAGCGGGAGGGCCCGGGGAGCTGTTTTTT. Full variable domain (remainder filled in from reference TRBV7-3 and TRBJ2-2): GAGVSQTPSNKVTEKGKYVELRCDPISGHTALYWYRQSLGQGPEFLIYFQGTGAADDSGLPNDRFFAVRPEGSVSTLKIQRTERGDSAVYLCASSSRAGGPGELFFGEGSRLTVL.

The chain couples TRBV15 to TRBJ1-5, with D perhaps TRBD1 (5 bases). Germline CDR1 is LNHNV and CDR2 is YYDKDF (reference sequence). The V end was cut by 1 base, the J end by 1 base, with 8 bases between. The CDR3 consists of 15 residues. The CDR3 bases are TGTGCCACCAGCAGAGCCCGGGGGAGCAATCAGCCCCAGCATTTT. Its translation is CATSRARGSNQPQHF. Using reference TRBV15 and TRBJ1-5 for the parts outside the CDR3, the full variable domain is DAMVIQNPRYQVTQFGKPVTLSCSQTLNHNVMYWYQQKSSQAPKLLFHYYDKDFNNEADTPDNFQSRRPNTSFCFLDIRSPGLGDTAMYLCATSRARGSNQPQHFGDGTRLSIL.

The V call is TRBV2, the J call TRBJ1-5; TRBD1 aligns across 10 bases. Unmatched junction bases numbered 2, after V lost 6 bases and J lost 0 bases. The CDR3 totals 15 residues. Looked up from germline, CDR1 is SNHLY and CDR2 is FYNNEI. CDR3 region: CASSGDRGSNQPQHF. CDR3 coding DNA: TGTGCCAGCAGCGGGGACAGGGGTAGCAATCAGCCCCAGCATTTT.

Written as DNA, the CDR3 is TGTGCCAGCAGCTTGCGTAGGGGGTTGAACACTGAAGCTTTCTTT. Amino acids: CASSLRRGLNTEAFF. The chain couples TRBV11-2 to TRBJ1-1; D possibly corresponds to TRBD1 (6 bases). This CDR3 has 15 amino acids. Germline V lookup: CDR1 SGHAT, CDR2 FQNNGV. Trimming shortened V by 3 bases and J by 0 bases, and 11 bases separated the two germline ends.

The chain couples TRBV5-1 to TRBJ2-5, with 7 nucleotides matching TRBD2. J was trimmed by 4 bases and V by 2 bases; bases with no gene match: 2. The CDR3 is 13 residues long. CDR1 and CDR2 from the germline V gene are SGHRS and YFSETQ. The CDR3 protein is CASSLWEGETQYF. The DNA of the CDR3 is TGCGCCAGCAGCTTATGGGAGGGAGAGACCCAGTACTTC.

This chain links TRBV6-1 with TRBJ2-7; D remains ambiguous. The CDR3 runs to 18 residues. V was pared by 0 bases and J by 5 bases, with 23 bases between. Germline-derived CDR1 and CDR2 are MNHNS and SASEGT. CDR3 in amino acids: CASSEAGFRYPLAHEQYF. DNA of the CDR3: TGTGCCAGCAGTGAAGCCGGATTCCGGTACCCGTTAGCCCACGAGCAGTACTTC.

The genes are TRBV5-1 and TRBJ2-7, with TRBD2 matching over 9 bases. Germline CDR1 and CDR2: SGHRS and YFSETQ. V shed 0 bases, J shed 5 bases, and the junction held 9 bases outside the gene matches. The CDR3 runs to 16 residues. The chain's CDR3 is CASSLALSGSFDEQYF. CDR3 sequence (DNA): TGCGCCAGCAGCTTGGCCCTTAGCGGGAGTTTCGACGAGCAGTACTTC.

The chain carries TRBV9 and TRBJ2-3; perhaps TRBD2 as D (5 bases). There are 15 residues in the CDR3. Between the trimmed V and J ends, which lost 2 bases and 3 bases, there was a span of 13 bases. Germline lookup yields CDR1 SGDLS and CDR2 YYNGEE. The CDR3 loop reads CASSVEGADTDTQYF. Here the CDR3 DNA reads TGTGCCAGCAGCGTTGAGGGAGCGGATACAGATACGCAGTATTTT. The full variable domain, with the rest looked up from reference TRBV9 and TRBJ2-3, is DSGVTQTPKHLITATGQRVTLRCSPRSGDLSVYWYQQSLDQGLQFLIQYYNGEERAKGNILERFSAQQFPDLHSELNLSSLELGDSALYFCASSVEGADTDTQYFGPGTRLTVL.

V usage is TRBV7-2 and J usage is TRBJ2-6; D unresolved. Looked up from germline, CDR1 is SGHTA and CDR2 is FQGNSA. Trimming cost V 5 bases and J 2 bases, with 13 bases left between them. The CDR3 has 16 amino acids. CDR3 DNA: TGTGCCAGCAGCCAAGACTTCCCTGCTGGGGCCAACGTCCTGACTTTC. Translation: CASSQDFPAGANVLTF. The whole variable domain, filled in from reference TRBV7-2 and TRBJ2-6, reads GAGVSQSPSNKVTEKGKDVELRCDPISGHTALYWYRQSLGQGLEFLIYFQGNSAPDKSGLPSDRFSAERTGGSVSTLTIQRTQQEDSAVYLCASSQDFPAGANVLTFGAGSRLTVL.

The V gene is TRBV30, the J gene TRBJ1-2, with TRBD1 identical over 10 bases. V trimming: 5 bases; J trimming: 8 bases; junction bases outside the gene matches: 11. CDR1 is GTSNPN, CDR2 SVGIG, per germline (reference sequence). The CDR3 extends over 14 amino acids. The CDR3 DNA reads as TGTGCCTGGTATGAAGGGGACAGGGGAAAAGGCTACACCTTC. This codes for CAWYEGDRGKGYTF.

The V and J genes are TRBV5-1 and TRBJ2-2; 7 bases agree with TRBD1. With 4 bases clipped from V and 8 bases from J, the junction kept 2 bases outside the gene matches. This CDR3 comprises 12 residues. CDR1 SGHRS and CDR2 YFSETQ come from the germline V gene. CDR3 region: CASSPGQGELFF. CDR3 DNA: TGCGCCAGCAGCCCGGGACAGGGGGAGCTGTTTTTT.

This chain uses TRBV6-1 with TRBJ1-2; 8 nucleotides match TRBD1. The V and J ends lost 5 bases and 10 bases, in that order; junction bases with no gene match: 15. The CDR3 covers 15 residues. Per the germline V gene, CDR1 is MNHNS and CDR2 is SASEGT. The CDR3 DNA reads as TGTGCCAGCAGTTTCCGGGACAGGCTTGTATGGGACTACACCTTC. This encodes CASSFRDRLVWDYTF.

This chain links TRBV30 with TRBJ1-5; TRBD1 agrees at 8 bases. From germline, CDR1 is GTSNPN and CDR2 SVGIG (reference sequence). The CDR3 covers 13 residues. The ends lost 0 bases at V and 11 bases at J; junction bases unmatched: 6. In DNA, the CDR3 is TGTGCCTGGAGTGTCGACAGGGGCACGGCCCAGCATTTT. Encoded protein: CAWSVDRGTAQHF.

V gene TRBV5-1 combines with J gene TRBJ1-2; D is uncertain. Germline-derived CDR1 and CDR2 are SGHRS and YFSETQ. Trimming removed 3 bases at V and 3 bases at J, with 15 bases between. The CDR3 consists of 15 residues. CDR3 DNA sequence: TGCGCCAGCAGCTCCGACTTCGCCCCTTACTATGGCTACACCTTC. Translation: CASSSDFAPYYGYTF.

The chain is built from TRBV5-1 and TRBJ1-1; 7 bases agree with TRBD1. The V segment lost 4 bases and the J segment 1 base; nucleotides outside the gene matches: 4. CDR3 size: 14 residues. The germline gives CDR1 SGHRS, CDR2 YFSETQ. In DNA form, the CDR3 reads TGCGCCAGCAGCCTACAGGGGTCGAACACTGAAGCTTTCTTT. Translating gives CASSLQGSNTEAFF.

The V call is TRBV6-4, the J call TRBJ2-1; 10 nucleotides agree with TRBD2. The CDR3 contains 15 residues. Germline assignment: CDR1 MRHNA and CDR2 SNTAGT. V lost 5 bases and J lost 0; bases outside the gene matches: 1. The CDR3 DNA is TGTGCCAGCAGTCTAGCGGGGGACTCCTACAATGAGCAGTTCTTC. Its translation: CASSLAGDSYNEQFF.

The chain uses TRBV4-1 and TRBJ2-7; maybe TRBD1 (5 bases). V was trimmed by 3 bases and J by 5 bases, leaving 17 bases between them. Germline CDR1 MGHRA, CDR2 YSYEKL. The CDR3 loop spans 15 amino acids. The CDR3 bases are TGCGCCAGCAGCCACAAGATGCAGGGCTACAACGAGCAGTACTTC. Encoded protein: CASSHKMQGYNEQYF.

The chain employs TRBV6-6 and TRBJ2-3; D ambiguous. Between the trimmed V and J ends, which lost 6 bases and 5 bases, there was a span of 3 bases. The CDR3 extends over 10 amino acids. In germline, CDR1 is MNHNY, CDR2 SVGAGI (reference sequence). The CDR3 spells CASSRDTQYF. The CDR3 coding sequence is TGTGCCAGCAGCCGAGATACGCAGTATTTT.

This clone turned up a few times. The rearrangement joins TRBV4-1 to TRBJ1-5, with 10 nucleotides matching TRBD1. Looked up from germline, CDR1 is MGHRA and CDR2 is YSYEKL. With 3 bases clipped from V and 5 bases from J, the junction kept 4 bases outside the gene matches. This CDR3 is built from 15 residues. CDR3 amino acids: CASSHIGQGDQPQHF. The CDR3 DNA sequence: TGCGCCAGCAGCCACATTGGACAGGGGGATCAGCCCCAGCATTTT.

The chain employs TRBV5-1 and TRBJ2-5; the D gene is possibly TRBD1 (5 bases). Trimming took off 4 bases at V and 0 bases at J, with 16 bases between the two ends. The CDR3 has 16 residues. Per germline, CDR1 SGHRS and CDR2 YFSETQ. CDR3 amino acids: CASSLSRVRYQETQYF. In nucleotides, the CDR3 is TGCGCCAGCAGCCTTTCCAGGGTTAGGTACCAAGAGACCCAGTACTTC.

The CDR3 loop is CASSLRTSGSGGETQYF. CDR3 in DNA: TGTGCCAGCAGCCTAAGGACTAGCGGGAGTGGAGGAGAGACCCAGTACTTC. The genes are TRBV5-4 and TRBJ2-5, with 13 bases lining up with TRBD2. The CDR3 loop spans 17 amino acids. The germline V gene has CDR1 SGHNT and CDR2 YYREEE (reference sequence). V lost 4 bases, J lost 4 bases, and 10 bases stayed unmatched.

V gene TRBV5-1 combines with J gene TRBJ1-2, with D perhaps TRBD1 (6 bases). Per germline, CDR1 SGHRS and CDR2 YFSETQ. This CDR3 comprises 15 residues. Between the trimmed V and J ends, which lost 1 base and 4 bases, there was a span of 14 bases. In DNA, the CDR3 is TGCGCCAGCAGCTTGTCTCCGGGGGGCACCTATGGCTACACCTTC. Protein sequence: CASSLSPGGTYGYTF.

This chain uses TRBV27 with TRBJ2-7, with 12 bases matching TRBD1. Unmatched junction bases numbered 2, after V lost 2 bases and J lost 3 bases. The V gene's germline CDR1 is MNHEY and CDR2 SMNVEV (reference sequence). This CDR3 is 15 amino acids long. The CDR3, as DNA: TGTGCCAGCAGTTTAGGGACAGGGGGCTTCTACGAGCAGTACTTC. Translation gives CASSLGTGGFYEQYF.

This chain links TRBV6-1 with TRBJ1-4, with D uncertain. Per the germline V gene, CDR1 is MNHNS and CDR2 is SASEGT. V was shortened by 4 bases and J by 7 bases, with 13 bases between the two germline ends. The CDR3 runs 14 residues. The CDR3 protein is CASSAPGGSEKLFF. The CDR3 nucleotides are TGTGCCAGCAGTGCACCGGGCGGGAGTGAAAAACTGTTTTTT.

The gene calls are TRBV9 and TRBJ2-5; unclear D gene. The germline CDR1 and CDR2 sequences are SGDLS and YYNGEE. The germline V and J ends were trimmed by 1 base and 2 bases, with 6 bases remaining between them. This CDR3 contains 13 residues. The CDR3 sequence is CASSVNRQETQYF. CDR3 sequence (DNA): TGTGCCAGCAGCGTAAATCGTCAAGAGACCCAGTACTTC.